This T cell receptor (beta chain) was identified during a study of metastatic and nonmetastatic thyroid tumors. Study background: Samples came from malignant and benign thyroid patients, and repertoires were compared across blood and tumor or nodule tissue.

The CDR3 is 14 amino acids. J lost 5 bases, V lost 5 bases, and 4 bases had no gene match. Germline CDR1 and CDR2: MNHEY and SVGEGT. In this sample, this clone turned up a few times. What it binds is unknown. As processed by the authors: Using the CDR3 differences seen across clinicopathological groups, the authors built a distant-metastasis classifier for papillary thyroid cancer, which was meant to discriminate distant-metastatic patients. TCRdb reprocessed the PCR reads using MiXCR. For this entry, the V and J calls and clone size follow TCRdb and not the study's own pipeline. The sample consists of 65,000 to 70,000 clones, more than 13% of them appearing once. Points from the study as a whole: Malignant tumors reportedly showed significantly higher TCR beta diversity than benign nodules in both blood and tumor.

Before thyroid surgery, none of the patients had received any treatment. The source material was blood. This chain links TRBV6-2 or TRBV6-3 with TRBJ2-2; 8 nucleotides agree with TRBD1. The receptor was derived from a male donor with papillary thyroid cancer or a benign thyroid nodule (not recorded which). Some clones in this sample may be carry-over from other donors' samples. The CDR3 spells CASSPGTGTGELFF. The DNA for the CDR3 is TGTGCCAGCAGTCCCGGGACAGGAACCGGGGAGCTGTTTTTT.